This T cell receptor beta chain originates from a study of CD8 T cells in ankylosing spondylitis. Trimming stripped 0 bases from V and 0 bases from J, with 8 bases between. Germline loops: CDR1 MNHEY, CDR2 SVGEGT. The CDR3 totals 16 residues. General study findings and limits: Characteristic, it appeared, of ankylosing spondylitis blood was a TCR beta motif of seven or eight highly homologous variants. Researchers reportedly found disease-linked clones significantly enriched in matched ankylosing spondylitis synovial fluid. Earlier authors reported some of these motif variants in reactive arthritis synovial fluid and blood.

Quantitative 5'-RACE was performed with molecular barcodes, and it yielded the TCR beta libraries. TCRdb analysed the 5' RACE reads with MiXCR anew, one entry per CDR3 protein. The data hold around 390,000 distinct CDR3 sequences, with about 20% observed a single time. As to this clonotype: Its cognate antigen is unknown.

Input material: blood, either unsorted or a sorted T cell fraction (not recorded which). The chain couples TRBV6-2 or TRBV6-3 to TRBJ2-2; D gene uncertain. The receptor comes from a male donor with ankylosing spondylitis. Here the CDR3 DNA reads TGTGCCAGCAGTTACTCTTACGGTGCGAACACCGGGGAGCTGTTTTTT. It is translated as CASSYSYGANTGELFF.